The 5 T cell receptor beta chains given below trace back to one sample, sequenced in a study of CD8 T cells in Susac syndrome. An input of about 0.45 to 1 ug of RNA was subjected to reverse transcription using random hexamers. Using its own MiXCR run on the immunoSEQ multiplex PCR reads, TCRdb lists one record per CDR3 protein. Of roughly 120,000 distinct CDR3 sequences listed, 94% are singletons. The sequenced sample was CD4+ T cells from PBMCs. The receptors were sampled from a human donor with multiple sclerosis.

This chain connects TRBV19 to TRBJ1-1, with D uncertain. The CDR3 spans 15 residues. Germline lookup yields CDR1 LNHDA and CDR2 SQIVND (reference sequence). The V end lost 8 bases, the J end lost 1 base, and 17 bases lay between the germline ends. This CDR3 reads CASSPGGRGNTEAFF. The CDR3 bases are TGTGCCAGTTCTCCAGGCGGGCGGGGGAACACTGAAGCTTTCTTT. The complete variable domain, with remaining parts taken from reference TRBV19 and TRBJ1-1, reads DGGITQSPKYLFRKEGQNVTLSCEQNLNHDAMYWYRQDPGQGLRLIYYSQIVNDFQKGDIAEGYSVSREKKESFPLTVTSAQKNPTAFYLCASSPGGRGNTEAFFGQGTRLTVV.

The chain recombines TRBV3-1 with TRBJ1-5, with no clear D. V was clipped by 8 bases and J by 0 bases, with 8 bases between them. The CDR3 runs 13 residues. Germline V CDR1 and CDR2: LGHDT, YNNKEL (reference sequence). As DNA, the CDR3 is TGTGCCAGCGGGTTCCATAGCAATCAGCCCCAGCATTTT. Protein: CASGFHSNQPQHF.

V gene TRBV13 combines with J gene TRBJ2-7; either TRBD1 or TRBD2 may fit D (5 bases each). The V gene lost 1 base and the J gene lost 5 bases, with 9 bases spanning the gap. This CDR3 is built from 13 residues. CDR1 and CDR2 (germline): PRHDT, FYEKMQ (reference sequence). The CDR3 loop reads CASSLVRDHEQYF. CDR3 coding DNA: TGTGCCAGCAGCTTAGTAAGGGACCACGAGCAGTACTTC.

V and J are TRBV7-9 and TRBJ2-6, with D perhaps given as TRBD1 or TRBD2 (5 bases each). Germline lookup yields CDR1 SEHNR and CDR2 FQNEAQ (reference sequence). V lost 2 bases, J lost 2 bases, and 10 bases lay in between. This CDR3 has 16 amino acids. For the CDR3, the DNA is TGTGCCAGCAGCTTAATGGGGGAACCTGGGGCCAACGTCCTGACTTTC. Translating gives CASSLMGEPGANVLTF.

V and J are TRBV19 and TRBJ2-6; D is uncertain. CDR3 size: 12 residues. Deletions cut 5 bases from V and 5 bases from J, with 4 bases between. CDR1 and CDR2 (germline): LNHDA, SQIVND (reference sequence). CDR3 DNA sequence: TGTGCCAGTAGTTTTAGGGCCAACGTCCTGACTTTC. The encoded protein is CASSFRANVLTF.